This T cell receptor beta chain came from a study of graft-versus-host responses after intestinal transplantation. Study overall: Transplants were multivisceral, liver-intestinal, or isolated intestinal. Recipients uniformly received anti-thymocyte globulin induction, followed by tacrolimus and steroids for about 3 years. Study-level results: Graft-donor T cell macrochimerism coincided with high graft-versus-host to host-versus-graft clonal ratios in allografts. Researchers found GvH clones in recipient marrow, and some showed up first in ileum or blood.

Germline CDR1 is SGHKS and CDR2 is YYEKEE (reference sequence). V lost 0 bases and J lost 4; bases outside the gene matches: 7. The CDR3 spans 16 residues. Comments on this clone: Its antigen is currently unknown.

Assay: immunoSEQ multiplex PCR; the TCRdb copy retains only in-frame clones and omits some. The table has 100,000 or so clones, more than 85% seen once. The sample consisted of unstimulated CD8+ T cells sorted from spleen or lymph node cells, taken before intestinal transplant. The sequence was collected from a human donor who received an intestinal transplant. The J gene is TRBJ2-7, the V gene TRBV5-5; 10 bases map to TRBD1. The CDR3 region is CASSLVPGTGAYEQYF. The DNA of the CDR3 is TGTGCCAGCAGCTTGGTTCCCGGGACAGGGGCGTACGAGCAGTACTTC.